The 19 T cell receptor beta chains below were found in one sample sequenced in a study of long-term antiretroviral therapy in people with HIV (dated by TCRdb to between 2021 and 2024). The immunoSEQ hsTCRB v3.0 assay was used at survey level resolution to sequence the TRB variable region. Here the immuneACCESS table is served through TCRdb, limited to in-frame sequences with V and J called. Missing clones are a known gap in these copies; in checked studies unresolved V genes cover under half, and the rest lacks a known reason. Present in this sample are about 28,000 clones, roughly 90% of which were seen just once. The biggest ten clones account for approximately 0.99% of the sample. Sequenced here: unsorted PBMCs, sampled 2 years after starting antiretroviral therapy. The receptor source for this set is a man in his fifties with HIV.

CDR3 loop: CASSDSTGGTEAFF. The CDR3 coding sequence is TGTGCCAGCAGTGACTCGACGGGGGGCACTGAAGCTTTCTTT. J is TRBJ1-1 and V is TRBV6-4; tentative D call: TRBD1 (5 bases). V dropped 0 bases and J dropped 4 bases, with 9 bases sitting between them. CDR3 length: 14 amino acids. Germline V gene sequence: CDR1 MRHNA, CDR2 SNTAGT.

In DNA form, the CDR3 reads TGTGCCATCATGAAACAGGGGGCAACAGATACGCAGTATTTT. Translated: CAIMKQGATDTQYF. V is TRBV10-3 and J is TRBJ2-3; TRBD1 aligns across 9 bases. V lost 7 bases and J lost 3; bases outside the gene matches: 5. Germline V gene data show CDR1 as ENHRY and CDR2 as SYGVKD. The CDR3 is 14 amino acids.

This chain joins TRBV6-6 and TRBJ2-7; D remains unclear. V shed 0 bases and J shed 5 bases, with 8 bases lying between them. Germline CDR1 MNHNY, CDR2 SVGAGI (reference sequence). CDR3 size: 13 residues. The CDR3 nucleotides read TGTGCCAGCAGTTACTCGACGGATCACGAGCAGTACTTC. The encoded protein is CASSYSTDHEQYF.

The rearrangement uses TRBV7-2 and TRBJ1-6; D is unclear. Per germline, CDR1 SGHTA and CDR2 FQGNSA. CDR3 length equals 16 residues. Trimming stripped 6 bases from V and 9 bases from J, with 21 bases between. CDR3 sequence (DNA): TGTGCCAGCAGGAGAAGGGCCCAACCCAGCGGTTCACCCCTCCACTTT. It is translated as CASRRRAQPSGSPLHF.

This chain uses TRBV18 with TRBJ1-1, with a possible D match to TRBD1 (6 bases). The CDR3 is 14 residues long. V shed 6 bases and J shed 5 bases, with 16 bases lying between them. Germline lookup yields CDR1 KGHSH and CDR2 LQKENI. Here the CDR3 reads CASSMQQGATEAFF. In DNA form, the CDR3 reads TGTGCCAGCTCGATGCAACAGGGCGCAACTGAAGCTTTCTTT.

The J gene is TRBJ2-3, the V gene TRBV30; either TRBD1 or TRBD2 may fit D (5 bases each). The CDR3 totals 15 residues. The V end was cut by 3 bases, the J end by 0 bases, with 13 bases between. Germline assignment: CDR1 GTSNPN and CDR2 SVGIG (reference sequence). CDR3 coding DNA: TGTGCCTGGAGAAGTCTAGGGACGAGCACAGATACGCAGTATTTT. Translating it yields CAWRSLGTSTDTQYF. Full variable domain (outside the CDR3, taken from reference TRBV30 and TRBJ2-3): SQTIHQWPATLVQPVGSPLSLECTVEGTSNPNLYWYRQAAGRGLQLLFYSVGIGQISSEVPQNLSASRPQDRQFILSSKKLLLSDSGFYLCAWRSLGTSTDTQYFGPGTRLTVL.

CDR3 sequence: CASSQDPATEQYF. CDR3 nucleotides: TGCGCCAGCAGCCAAGATCCAGCTACCGAGCAGTACTTC. V is TRBV4-3 and J is TRBJ2-7; no clear D gene. This CDR3 has 13 amino acids. From germline, CDR1 is LGHNA and CDR2 YSLEER. With 0 bases removed from V and 6 bases from J, the gap between germline ends came to 9 bases.

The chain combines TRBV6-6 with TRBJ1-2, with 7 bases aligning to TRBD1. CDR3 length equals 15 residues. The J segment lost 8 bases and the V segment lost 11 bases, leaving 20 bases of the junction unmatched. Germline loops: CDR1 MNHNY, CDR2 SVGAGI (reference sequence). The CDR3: CAARDSIRGGSGYTF. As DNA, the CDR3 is TGTGCCGCTAGAGATTCCATCAGGGGGGGTAGCGGCTACACCTTC.

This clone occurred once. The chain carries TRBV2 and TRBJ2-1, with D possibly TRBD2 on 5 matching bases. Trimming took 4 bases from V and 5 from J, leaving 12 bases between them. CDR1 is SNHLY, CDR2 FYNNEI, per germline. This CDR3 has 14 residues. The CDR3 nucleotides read TGTGCCAGCAGTGCTAAGGGAGAGGACAATGAGCAGTTCTTC. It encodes CASSAKGEDNEQFF.

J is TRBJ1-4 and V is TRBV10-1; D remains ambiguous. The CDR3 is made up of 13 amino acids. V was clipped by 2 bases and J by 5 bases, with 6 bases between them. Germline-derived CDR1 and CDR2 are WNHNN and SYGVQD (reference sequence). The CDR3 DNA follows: TGCGCCAGCAGTGAGACCGACAATGAAAAACTGTTTTTT. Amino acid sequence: CASSETDNEKLFF.

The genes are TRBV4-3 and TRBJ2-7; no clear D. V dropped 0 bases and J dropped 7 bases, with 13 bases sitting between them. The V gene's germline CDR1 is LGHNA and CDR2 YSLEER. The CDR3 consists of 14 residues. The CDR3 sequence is CASSQELGIWEQYF. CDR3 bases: TGCGCCAGCAGCCAAGAGTTAGGGATTTGGGAGCAGTACTTC.

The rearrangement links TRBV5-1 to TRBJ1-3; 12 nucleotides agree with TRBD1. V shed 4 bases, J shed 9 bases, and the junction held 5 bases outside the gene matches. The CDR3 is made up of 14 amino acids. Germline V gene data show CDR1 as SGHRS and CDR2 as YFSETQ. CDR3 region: CASSVGQGAATIYF. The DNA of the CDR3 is TGCGCCAGCAGCGTGGGACAGGGGGCAGCCACCATATATTTT.

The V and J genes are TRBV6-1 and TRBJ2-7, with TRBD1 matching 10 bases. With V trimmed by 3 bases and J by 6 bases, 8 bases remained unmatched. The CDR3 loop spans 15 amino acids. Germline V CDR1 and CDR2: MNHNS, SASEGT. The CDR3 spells CASSEVWDRGSEQYF. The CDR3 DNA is TGTGCCAGCAGTGAGGTATGGGACAGGGGCTCCGAGCAGTACTTC.

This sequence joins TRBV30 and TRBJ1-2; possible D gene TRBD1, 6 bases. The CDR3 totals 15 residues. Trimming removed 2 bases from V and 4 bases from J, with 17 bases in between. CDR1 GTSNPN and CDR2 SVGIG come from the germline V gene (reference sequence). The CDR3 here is CAWSQWGRWSYGYTF. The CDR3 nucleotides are TGTGCCTGGAGTCAGTGGGGGCGTTGGAGCTATGGCTACACCTTC.

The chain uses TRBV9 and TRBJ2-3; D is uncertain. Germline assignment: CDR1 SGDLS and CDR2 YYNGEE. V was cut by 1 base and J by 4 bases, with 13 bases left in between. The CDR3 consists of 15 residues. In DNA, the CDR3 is TGTGCCAGCAGCGTATTTGTAATGGGGTCAGATACGCAGTATTTT. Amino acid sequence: CASSVFVMGSDTQYF.

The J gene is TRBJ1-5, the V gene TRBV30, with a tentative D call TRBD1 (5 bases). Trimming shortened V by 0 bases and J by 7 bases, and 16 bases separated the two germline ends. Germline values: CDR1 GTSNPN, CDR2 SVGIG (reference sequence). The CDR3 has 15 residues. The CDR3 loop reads CAWSVAGRAEQPQHF. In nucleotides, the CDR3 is TGTGCCTGGAGTGTAGCGGGGCGAGCGGAACAGCCCCAGCATTTT.

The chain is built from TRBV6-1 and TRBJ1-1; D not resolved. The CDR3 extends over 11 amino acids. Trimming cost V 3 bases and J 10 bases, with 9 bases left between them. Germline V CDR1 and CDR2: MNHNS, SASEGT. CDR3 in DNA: TGTGCCAGCAGTGAGGGGATGGGAGCTTTCTTT. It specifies CASSEGMGAFF.

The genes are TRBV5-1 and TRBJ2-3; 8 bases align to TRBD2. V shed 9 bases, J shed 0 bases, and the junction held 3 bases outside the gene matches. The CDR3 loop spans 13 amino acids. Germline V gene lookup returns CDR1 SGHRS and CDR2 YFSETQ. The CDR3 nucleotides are TGCGCCACCGGGGGGGTTAGCACAGATACGCAGTATTTT. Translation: CATGGVSTDTQYF.

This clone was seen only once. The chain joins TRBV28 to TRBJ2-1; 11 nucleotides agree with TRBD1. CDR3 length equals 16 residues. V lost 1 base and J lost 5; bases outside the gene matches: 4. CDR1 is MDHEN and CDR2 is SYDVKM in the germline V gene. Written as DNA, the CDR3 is TGTGCCAGCAGTTTATTTGGACAGGGGGCCAACAATGAGCAGTTCTTC. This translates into CASSLFGQGANNEQFF. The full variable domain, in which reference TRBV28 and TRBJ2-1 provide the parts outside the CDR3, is DVKVTQSSRYLVKRTGEKVFLECVQDMDHENMFWYRQDPGLGLRLIYFSYDVKMKEKGDIPEGYSVSREKKERFSLILESASTNQTSMYLCASSLFGQGANNEQFFGPGTRLTVL.